Sequencing of this T cell receptor (beta chain) was carried out in a study of blood T cell repertoires in COVID-19. This clone turned up a few times. V trimming: 3 bases; J trimming: 4 bases; junction bases outside the gene matches: 12. The germline CDR1 and CDR2 sequences are MNHEY and SMNVEV (reference sequence). CDR3 size: 16 residues. TCRdb's table, derived via immunoSEQ multiplex PCR, lists solely in-frame clones and lacks some. This repertoire shows 200,000 to 250,000 clones, about 85% found once; its top ten account for about 3%. The source is a man aged 50-60 years who had recovered from COVID-19. The J gene is TRBJ2-7, the V gene TRBV27, with TRBD2 matching over 7 bases. Sequenced: peripheral blood. DNA of the CDR3: TGTGCCAGCAGTTTCTCGGGGGGACGGACTAATTACGAGCAGTACTTC. Encoded protein: CASSFSGGRTNYEQYF.